The source of this T cell receptor (beta chain) is a study of shared clonotypes between healthy human individuals. Sequencing used immunoSEQ multiplex PCR; TCRdb keeps in-frame clones, though not all of them. Of 1 million to 1.3 million clones detected, about four fifths appear once; the ten largest clones hold roughly 0.55%. Study-level points and caveats: Read depth was anticipated to influence clonotype sharing among donors.

CD45RA-negative memory and CD45RA+ naive subsets were split from the CD4+ cells. This clone was observed once. What it binds is unknown. This CDR3 contains 11 residues. The germline CDR1 and CDR2 sequences are SGHKS and YYEKEE (reference sequence). The V gene lost 1 base and the J gene lost 10 bases, with 6 bases spanning the gap. The chain joins TRBV5-5 to TRBJ2-1; no clear D. The TCR comes from a man aged 18 to 30 in good health. Some clones in this sample may be carry-over from other donors' samples. Sequences were obtained from memory CD4+ T cells from PBMCs. The subset is: CD45RA-negative fraction. CDR3 in amino acids: CASSLSGEQFF. The CDR3 DNA reads as TGTGCCAGCAGCTTGTCTGGGGAGCAGTTCTTC.